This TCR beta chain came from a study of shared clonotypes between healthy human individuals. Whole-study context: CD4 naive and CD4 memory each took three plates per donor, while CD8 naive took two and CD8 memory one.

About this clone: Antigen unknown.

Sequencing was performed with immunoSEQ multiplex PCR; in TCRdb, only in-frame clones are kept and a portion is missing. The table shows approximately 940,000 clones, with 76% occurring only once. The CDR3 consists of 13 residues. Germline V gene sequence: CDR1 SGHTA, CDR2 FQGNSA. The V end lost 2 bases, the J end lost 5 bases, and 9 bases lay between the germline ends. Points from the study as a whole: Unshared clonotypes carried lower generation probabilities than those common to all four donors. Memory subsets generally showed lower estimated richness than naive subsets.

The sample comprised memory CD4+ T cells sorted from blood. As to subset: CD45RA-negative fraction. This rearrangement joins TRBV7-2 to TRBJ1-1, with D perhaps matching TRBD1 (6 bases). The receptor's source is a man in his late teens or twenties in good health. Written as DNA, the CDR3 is TGTGCCAGCAGCTTATTAAGGGGGACTGAAGCTTTCTTT. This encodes CASSLLRGTEAFF.